This T cell receptor (beta chain) was observed in a study of post-analysis software for immune sequencing data. Study results and limitations: The five TRBV segments detected at higher frequency in patients than in controls included TRBV5-6, TRBV5-1 and TRBV20-1.

Unique-molecular-identifier-tagged TCR beta cDNA libraries were used. TCRdb reprocessed the PCR reads with MiXCR, giving one entry per CDR3 protein. Of roughly 180,000 distinct CDR3 sequences listed, 30% are singletons. As for this clonotype: Its specificity is not known.

The CDR3 extends over 13 amino acids. The V gene's germline CDR1 is SQVTM and CDR2 ANQGSEA. V was pared by 6 bases and J by 1 base, with 12 bases between. The rearrangement joins TRBV29-1 to TRBJ1-1; D is possibly TRBD1 (6 bases). What was sequenced was blood. The sequence came from a girl aged 5-17 years with multiple sclerosis. For the CDR3, the DNA is TGCAGCGTCCCCGGGACACAGAACACTGAAGCTTTCTTT. As protein: CSVPGTQNTEAFF.